The T cell receptor (beta chain) described here comes from a study of control samples from healthy donors and cancer patients. The table came from immunoSEQ multiplex PCR; TCRdb's copy has only in-frame clones and leaves some out. The sample shows approximately 37,000 clones, 65% to 85% of them seen only once. This CDR3 has 13 amino acids. CDR1 SGHRS and CDR2 YFSETQ come from the germline V gene. Trimming removed 3 bases from V and 10 bases from J; junction bases left unmatched: 9. Input material: PBMCs. The chain is built from TRBV5-1 and TRBJ1-1, with 7 bases aligning to TRBD1. The TCR was taken from a woman aged 60-75 years with lung cancer. The CDR3 region has the DNA TGCGCCAGCAGCTCACAGGGGAGGGGAACAGCTTTCTTT. Translated, it gives CASSSQGRGTAFF.